This T cell receptor beta chain stems from a study of CD8 T cell repertoires and HIV-1 epitope variants. About the research overall: Controls included no peptide, Ebola AY9 epitope, and a CMV, EBV, flu pool.

Trimming cost V 5 bases and J 5 bases, with 17 bases left between them. In germline, CDR1 is SGHNT, CDR2 YENEEA. The CDR3 runs to 15 residues. Sequencing used immunoSEQ multiplex PCR; TCRdb keeps in-frame clones, though not all of them. The sample shows some 5,600 clones, roughly two thirds of them seen only once. Only a few counts were recorded for this clone. No antigen is known for it. The chain recombines TRBV11-3 with TRBJ2-3, with a possible D match to TRBD2 (5 bases). Specimen: cultured CD8+ T cells derived from PBMCs. The sequence came from a male donor with HIV. The CDR3 loop is CASSRREGVGDTQYF. The CDR3 DNA reads TGTGCCAGCAGCCGAAGAGAGGGAGTGGGAGATACGCAGTATTTT.